This entry lists 31 T cell receptor beta chains sequenced from one sample in a study of CD8+CD57+ T cells in acquired aplastic anemia. Genomic DNA, the template, was used for profiling of the TCR beta VDJ and CDR3. MiXCR, applied by TCRdb to the reads, yields one record per CDR3 protein. The sample has 35,000 to 45,000 distinct CDR3 sequences, 75% to 85% seen once. What was sequenced was sorted CD4+, CD8+, or CD8+CD57+ T cells (not recorded which) from PBMCs. The source of these receptors is a human donor in good health, serving as a control.

The rearrangement uses TRBV29-1 and TRBJ1-2; D may be TRBD1 (6 bases). The V gene's germline CDR1 is SQVTM and CDR2 ANQGSEA. This CDR3 has 17 residues. The CDR3 here is CSADRVVTDRANYGYTF. DNA for the CDR3: TGCAGTGCTGACAGAGTAGTTACGGACAGAGCTAACTATGGCTACACCTTC.

The table lists this clonotype with a count of one. The chain couples TRBV15 to TRBJ2-3; 9 bases fit TRBD2. V was pared by 1 base and J by 6 bases, with 5 bases of the junction left unmatched. The CDR3 length is 15 residues. Germline CDR1 and CDR2: LNHNV and YYDKDF (reference sequence). The CDR3 DNA reads as TGTGCCACCAGCAGAGCCAGCGGGGGGACCGATACGCAGTATTTT. Its protein is CATSRASGGTDTQYF.

This clonotype was recorded a few times. The rearrangement joins TRBV6-1 to TRBJ2-7; D remains ambiguous. V lost 3 bases and J lost 3, with 12 bases in between. The CDR3 is 14 residues long. In germline, CDR1 is MNHNS, CDR2 SASEGT. The CDR3 DNA reads as TGTGCCAGCAGTGATACCGACCGGGTCTACGAGCAGTACTTC. Translating it yields CASSDTDRVYEQYF.

This chain uses TRBV10-3 with TRBJ2-3, with 16 nucleotides matching TRBD2. The CDR3 totals 16 residues. Germline V CDR1 and CDR2: ENHRY, SYGVKD. With 4 bases clipped from V and 4 bases from J, the junction kept 2 bases outside the gene matches. The CDR3: CAISAGTSGGADTQYF. The CDR3 nucleotides are TGTGCCATCAGTGCCGGGACTAGCGGGGGGGCAGATACGCAGTATTTT.

The genes are TRBV20-1 and TRBJ1-4, with D perhaps matching TRBD1 (6 bases). Deletions cut 5 bases from V and 8 bases from J, with 15 bases between. Germline CDR1 and CDR2: DFQATT and SNEGSKA (reference sequence). CDR3 length equals 13 residues. CDR3 loop: CSAQGHSGEKLFF. Here the CDR3 DNA reads TGCAGTGCTCAGGGACACAGCGGGGAAAAACTGTTTTTT.

This chain uses TRBV19 with TRBJ2-7; possibly TRBD1 for D (7 bases). CDR1 is LNHDA, CDR2 SQIVND, per germline (reference sequence). This CDR3 contains 10 residues. CDR3 sequence: CATGRHEQYF. The CDR3 DNA sequence: TGTGCGACAGGGAGGCACGAGCAGTACTTC. Supplemented by reference TRBV19 and TRBJ2-7, the full variable domain reads DGGITQSPKYLFRKEGQNVTLSCEQNLNHDAMYWYRQDPGQGLRLIYYSQIVNDFQKGDIAEGYSVSREKKESFPLTVTSAQKNPTAFYLCATGRHEQYFGPGTRLTVT.

This clonotype qualifies as medium-sized. The chain links TRBV20-1 to TRBJ2-6; TRBD1 matches 7 bases. V lost 3 bases to trimming and J lost 1 base; unmatched junction nucleotides: 6. Germline V lookup: CDR1 DFQATT, CDR2 SNEGSKA (reference sequence). This CDR3 region has 16 residues. CDR3 amino acids: CSASTGEISGANVLTF. CDR3 DNA: TGCAGTGCTAGTACAGGGGAAATATCTGGGGCCAACGTCCTGACTTTC.

The rearrangement joins TRBV7-8 to TRBJ1-2; no firm D call. The CDR3 contains 14 residues. Germline loops: CDR1 SGHVS, CDR2 FQNEAQ. The V end lost 5 bases, the J end lost 7 bases, and 17 bases lay between the germline ends. Here the CDR3 DNA reads TGTGCCAGCAGCCCGACGAACGGGTACTCTGGCTACACCTTC. Translation gives CASSPTNGYSGYTF.

By share of the sample, this clonotype is medium-sized. This sequence joins TRBV27 and TRBJ2-5; tentatively, D is TRBD2 (7 bases). CDR1 is MNHEY and CDR2 is SMNVEV in the germline V gene (reference sequence). Trimming took 5 bases from V and 0 from J, leaving 22 bases between them. The CDR3 has 18 amino acids. The CDR3: CASSPTPPGGWNQETQYF. The CDR3 DNA reads as TGTGCCAGCAGTCCCACCCCCCCGGGGGGCTGGAACCAAGAGACCCAGTACTTC.

The rearrangement joins TRBV15 to TRBJ2-7; D may be TRBD1 or TRBD2 (5 bases each). The CDR3 contains 14 residues. Germline V lookup: CDR1 LNHNV, CDR2 YYDKDF (reference sequence). The V gene lost 0 bases and the J gene lost 6 bases, with 12 bases spanning the gap. The CDR3 region is CATSRDPGTIEQYF. Written as DNA, the CDR3 is TGTGCCACCAGCAGAGACCCGGGGACGATCGAGCAGTACTTC.

The chain uses TRBV2 and TRBJ2-1, with D possibly being TRBD2 (6 bases). Germline V lookup: CDR1 SNHLY, CDR2 FYNNEI. Trimming cost V 5 bases and J 8 bases, with 10 bases left between them. This CDR3 is 12 amino acids long. CDR3 sequence (DNA): TGTGCCAGCAGTAGGGGCGGGGATGAGCAGTTCTTC. This sequence encodes CASSRGGDEQFF.

For this clonotype: The junction does not match germline at one end; this may be a read error. The chain recombines TRBV15 with TRBJ2-1, with 9 bases aligning to TRBD2. The CDR3 totals 17 residues. Germline lookup yields CDR1 LNHNV and CDR2 YYDKDF (reference sequence). CDR3 region: CATNRDLGRGGYNEQFF. Written as DNA, the CDR3 is TGTGCCACCAACAGAGATTTGGGGCGGGGGGGCTACAATGAGCAGTTCTTC.

This chain connects TRBV19 to TRBJ2-7; possibly TRBD1 or TRBD2 for D (5 bases each). The CDR3 is made up of 14 amino acids. V was clipped by 9 bases and J by 4 bases, with 19 bases between them. Germline CDR1 LNHDA, CDR2 SQIVND (reference sequence). CDR3 protein: CASREGSGLYEQYF. The CDR3 DNA follows: TGTGCCAGCCGCGAGGGGTCAGGGCTATACGAGCAGTACTTC.

About this clonotype itself: This could be a read error, since a much larger clone is one nucleotide away. This chain joins TRBV11-2 and TRBJ1-5, with D unresolved. The germline gives CDR1 SGHAT, CDR2 FQNNGV. This CDR3 spans 14 amino acids. Written as DNA, the CDR3 is TGTCCCGGCAGCTTTGGACCTGCAGATCAGCCCCAGCATTTT. This translates into CPGSFGPADQPQHF.

The chain employs TRBV10-1 and TRBJ2-1; 8 nucleotides agree with TRBD2. The trim removed 5 bases at V and 5 bases at J, leaving 5 bases unmatched. CDR3 size: 14 residues. Germline loops: CDR1 WNHNN, CDR2 SYGVQD (reference sequence). The DNA for the CDR3 is TGCGCCAGCAGTTTTAGCGGGGTAAACAATGAGCAGTTCTTC. It translates to CASSFSGVNNEQFF.

The rearrangement joins TRBV19 to TRBJ1-3; D not resolved. Deletions cut 7 bases from V and 6 bases from J, with 19 bases between. This CDR3 spans 15 amino acids. Germline V gene data show CDR1 as LNHDA and CDR2 as SQIVND (reference sequence). The CDR3 DNA is TGTGCCAGTACCCCCCGGGCCGCGACTAAAAACACCATATATTTT. Its protein product is CASTPRAATKNTIYF.

The V gene is TRBV7-2, the J gene TRBJ2-5; D uncertain. V lost 2 bases and J lost 7, with 11 bases in between. Germline V gene data show CDR1 as SGHTA and CDR2 as FQGNSA. The CDR3 has 13 residues. The CDR3 protein is CASSLSGEGTQYF. CDR3 DNA: TGTGCCAGCAGCTTAAGTGGAGAAGGGACCCAGTACTTC.

This chain joins TRBV15 and TRBJ2-3; no definite D call. The germline V and J ends were trimmed by 5 bases and 5 bases, with 11 bases remaining between them. Germline loops: CDR1 LNHNV, CDR2 YYDKDF (reference sequence). The CDR3 spans 13 residues. The CDR3 region has the DNA TGTGCCACCAGCCGGAAACTCGGAGATACGCAGTATTTT. It encodes CATSRKLGDTQYF.

The rearrangement links TRBV7-8 to TRBJ2-7; 8 bases align to TRBD2. The CDR3 contains 15 residues. V lost 1 base, J lost 2 bases, and 4 bases stayed unmatched. CDR1 is SGHVS and CDR2 is FQNEAQ in the germline V gene. In DNA, the CDR3 is TGTGCCAGCAGCTTAGACCGGGGGGGTACCTACGAGCAGTACTTC. Translation: CASSLDRGGTYEQYF.

The chain couples TRBV5-6 to TRBJ2-7, with D possibly matching TRBD2 (5 bases). The germline V and J ends were trimmed by 4 bases and 5 bases, with 13 bases remaining between them. The CDR3 length is 13 residues. Germline-derived CDR1 and CDR2 are SGHDT and YYEEEE. The CDR3 loop reads CASSLAGKHEQYF. The CDR3 bases are TGTGCCAGCAGCCTTGCCGGGAAGCACGAGCAGTACTTC. Supplemented by reference TRBV5-6 and TRBJ2-7, the full variable domain reads DAGVTQSPTHLIKTRGQQVTLRCSPKSGHDTVSWYQQALGQGPQFIFQYYEEEERQRGNFPDRFSGHQFPNYSSELNVNALLLGDSALYLCASSLAGKHEQYFGPGTRLTVT.

This clonotype showed up just a few times. The rearrangement joins TRBV4-3 to TRBJ2-7; 12 positions match TRBD1. Looked up from germline, CDR1 is LGHNA and CDR2 is YSLEER. V shed 6 bases, J shed 4 bases, and the junction held 7 bases outside the gene matches. The CDR3 has 15 amino acids. The DNA of the CDR3 is TGCGCCAGCAGTCCCGGGACAGGGGGCACTTACGAGCAGTACTTC. This codes for CASSPGTGGTYEQYF.

The V call is TRBV7-9, the J call TRBJ2-7; D unclear. Per the germline V gene, CDR1 is SEHNR and CDR2 is FQNEAQ (reference sequence). CDR3 length: 14 amino acids. Trimming pared 2 bases from V and 1 base from J, leaving 9 bases between. The CDR3 region is CASSLYKESYEQYF. In DNA, the CDR3 is TGTGCCAGCAGCTTATATAAGGAGTCCTACGAGCAGTACTTC. The complete variable domain, with remaining parts taken from reference TRBV7-9 and TRBJ2-7, reads DTGVSQNPRHKITKRGQNVTFRCDPISEHNRLYWYRQTLGQGPEFLTYFQNEAQLEKSRLLSDRFSAERPKGSFSTLEIQRTEQGDSAMYLCASSLYKESYEQYFGPGTRLTVT.

A few counts support this clonotype. The chain employs TRBV2 and TRBJ1-1; D gene ambiguous. V lost 6 bases and J 0 bases, leaving 8 bases between the germline ends. The CDR3 is 13 amino acids. Germline-derived CDR1 and CDR2 are SNHLY and FYNNEI. DNA of the CDR3: TGTGCCAGCAGCGGTGACCTGAACACTGAAGCTTTCTTT. It specifies CASSGDLNTEAFF. Variable domain in full (rest from reference TRBV2 and TRBJ1-1): EPEVTQTPSHQVTQMGQEVILRCVPISNHLYFYWYRQILGQKVEFLVSFYNNEISEKSEIFDDQFSVERPDGSNFTLKIRSTKLEDSAMYFCASSGDLNTEAFFGQGTRLTVV.

This clonotype has ten or more counts. The V call is TRBV15, the J call TRBJ2-5, with D uncertain. Germline V CDR1 and CDR2: LNHNV, YYDKDF (reference sequence). The length of the CDR3 is 14 residues. The V end was cut by 1 base, the J end by 0 bases, with 6 bases between. CDR3 nucleotide sequence: TGTGCCACCAGCAGAGGGTCAGACCAAGAGACCCAGTACTTC. Translated, it gives CATSRGSDQETQYF.

This clonotype has only one observation. V and J are TRBV5-1 and TRBJ2-7; the D gene could be TRBD1 or TRBD2 (5 bases each). The CDR3 loop spans 14 amino acids. Germline V lookup: CDR1 SGHRS, CDR2 YFSETQ. The V end was cut by 1 base, the J end by 5 bases, with 13 bases between. CDR3 sequence reads: CASSLSGGIDEQYF. The DNA of the CDR3 is TGCGCCAGCAGCTTGTCTGGGGGTATCGACGAGCAGTACTTC. Filled out from reference TRBV5-1 and TRBJ2-7, the complete variable domain reads KAGVTQTPRYLIKTRGQQVTLSCSPISGHRSVSWYQQTPGQGLQFLFEYFSETQRNKGNFPGRFSGRQFSNSRSEMNVSTLELGDSALYLCASSLSGGIDEQYFGPGTRLTVT.

This chain uses TRBV12-3 or TRBV12-4 with TRBJ2-7; 9 bases align to TRBD1. The V segment lost 5 bases and the J segment 6 bases; nucleotides outside the gene matches: 8. CDR3 length equals 14 residues. CDR3 loop: CASSLGTGRSEQYF. The CDR3 nucleotides are TGTGCCAGCAGTCTCGGGACAGGGAGAAGCGAGCAGTACTTC.

This clonotype was recorded a few times. The chain links TRBV29-1 to TRBJ1-1; D is uncertain. Between the trimmed V and J ends, which lost 7 bases and 1 base, there was a span of 10 bases. The CDR3 covers 12 residues. Germline-derived CDR1 and CDR2 are SQVTM and ANQGSEA. The CDR3 spells CSALHTNTEAFF. In DNA, the CDR3 is TGCAGCGCCCTACACACGAACACTGAAGCTTTCTTT.

The V gene is TRBV7-9, the J gene TRBJ2-7; 8 nucleotides align to TRBD1. CDR1 and CDR2 from the germline V gene are SEHNR and FQNEAQ (reference sequence). This CDR3 comprises 17 residues. V was clipped by 5 bases and J by 0 bases; unmatched bases: 12. In DNA, the CDR3 is TGTGCCAGCAGCCGTAGTGTGACAGGGGTGGCCTCCTACGAGCAGTACTTC. This encodes CASSRSVTGVASYEQYF.

The chain uses TRBV29-1 and TRBJ1-1; D perhaps matches TRBD1 (5 bases). This CDR3 comprises 12 residues. The V gene lost 4 bases and the J gene lost 2 bases, with 8 bases spanning the gap. Germline assignment: CDR1 SQVTM and CDR2 ANQGSEA. CDR3 coding DNA: TGCAGCGTTGGACAGCGTAACACTGAAGCTTTCTTT. Amino acid sequence: CSVGQRNTEAFF. The full variable domain, completed using reference TRBV29-1 and TRBJ1-1, is SAVISQKPSRDICQRGTSLTIQCQVDSQVTMMFWYRQQPGQSLTLIATANQGSEATYESGFVIDKFPISRPNLTFSTLTVSNMSPEDSSIYLCSVGQRNTEAFFGQGTRLTVV.

V is TRBV7-6 and J is TRBJ1-2; 8 bases fit TRBD1. Germline CDR1 is SGHVS and CDR2 is FNYEAQ. The length of the CDR3 is 15 residues. Trimming removed 0 bases from V and 3 bases from J; junction bases left unmatched: 3. The CDR3, as DNA: TGTGCCAGCAGCTTAGCGACAGGGGCCCACTATGGCTACACCTTC. It translates to CASSLATGAHYGYTF.

The genes are TRBV2 and TRBJ1-1, with D maybe TRBD1 (5 bases). Germline values: CDR1 SNHLY, CDR2 FYNNEI. The length of the CDR3 is 13 residues. V was trimmed by 6 bases and J by 1 base, leaving 9 bases between them. CDR3 in DNA: TGTGCCAGCAGACCCGACAGGAACACTGAAGCTTTCTTT. Its translation: CASRPDRNTEAFF.